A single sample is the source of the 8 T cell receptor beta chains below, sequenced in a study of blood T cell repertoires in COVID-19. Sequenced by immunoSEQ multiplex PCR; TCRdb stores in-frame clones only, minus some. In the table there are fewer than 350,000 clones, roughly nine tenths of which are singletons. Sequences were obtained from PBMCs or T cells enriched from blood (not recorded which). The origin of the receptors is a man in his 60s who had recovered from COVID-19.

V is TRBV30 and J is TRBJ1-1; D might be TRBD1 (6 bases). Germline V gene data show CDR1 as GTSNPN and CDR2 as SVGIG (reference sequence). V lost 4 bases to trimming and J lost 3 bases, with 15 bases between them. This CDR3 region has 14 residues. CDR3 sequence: CAWTLQGGDTEAFF. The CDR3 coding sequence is TGTGCCTGGACCCTACAGGGCGGTGACACTGAAGCTTTCTTT.

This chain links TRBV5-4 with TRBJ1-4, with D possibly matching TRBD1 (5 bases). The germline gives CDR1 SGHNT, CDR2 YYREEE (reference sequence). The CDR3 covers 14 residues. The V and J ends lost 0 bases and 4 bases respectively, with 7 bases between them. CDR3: CASSLAGGNEKLFF. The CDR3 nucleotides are TGTGCCAGCAGCTTGGCCGGGGGTAATGAAAAACTGTTTTTT.

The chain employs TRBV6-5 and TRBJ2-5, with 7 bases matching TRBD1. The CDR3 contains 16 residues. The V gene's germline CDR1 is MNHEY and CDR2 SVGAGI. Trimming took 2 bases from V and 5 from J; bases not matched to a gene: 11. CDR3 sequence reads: CASSYRQGPLPETQYF. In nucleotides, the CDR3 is TGTGCCAGCAGTTACCGACAGGGCCCCCTCCCCGAGACCCAGTACTTC.

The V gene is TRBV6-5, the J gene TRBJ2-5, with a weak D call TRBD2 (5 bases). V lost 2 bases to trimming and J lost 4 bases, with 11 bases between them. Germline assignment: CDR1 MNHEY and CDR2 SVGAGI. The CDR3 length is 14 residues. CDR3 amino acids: CASSYGRRVETQYF. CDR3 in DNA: TGTGCCAGCAGTTACGGCCGGCGGGTAGAGACCCAGTACTTC.

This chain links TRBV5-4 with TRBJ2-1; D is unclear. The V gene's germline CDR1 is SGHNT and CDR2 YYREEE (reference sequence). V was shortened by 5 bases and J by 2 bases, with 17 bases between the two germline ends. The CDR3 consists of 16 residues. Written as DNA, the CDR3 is TGTGCCAGCAGAAGAATCTCAAATGGCCCCTACAATGAGCAGTTCTTC. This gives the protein CASRRISNGPYNEQFF.

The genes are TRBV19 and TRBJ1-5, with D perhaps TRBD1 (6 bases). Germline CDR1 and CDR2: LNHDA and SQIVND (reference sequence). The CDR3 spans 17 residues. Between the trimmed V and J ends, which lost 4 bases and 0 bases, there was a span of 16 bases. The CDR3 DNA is TGTGCCAGTAGTAGCCGGGACATGGGGTATAGCAATCAGCCCCAGCATTTT. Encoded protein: CASSSRDMGYSNQPQHF.

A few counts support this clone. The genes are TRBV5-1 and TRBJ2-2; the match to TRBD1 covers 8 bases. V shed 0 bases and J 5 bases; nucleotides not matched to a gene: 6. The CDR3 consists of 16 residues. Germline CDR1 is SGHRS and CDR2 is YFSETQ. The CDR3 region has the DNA TGCGCCAGCAGCTTGGCCCCAGGGGGCGCAACCGGGGAGCTGTTTTTT. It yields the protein CASSLAPGGATGELFF.

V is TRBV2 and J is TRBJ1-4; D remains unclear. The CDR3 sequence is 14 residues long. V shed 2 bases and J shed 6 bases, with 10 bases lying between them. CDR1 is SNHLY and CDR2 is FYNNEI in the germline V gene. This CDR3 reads CASSEILEDEKLFF. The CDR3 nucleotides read TGTGCCAGCAGTGAAATCCTAGAGGATGAAAAACTGTTTTTT.